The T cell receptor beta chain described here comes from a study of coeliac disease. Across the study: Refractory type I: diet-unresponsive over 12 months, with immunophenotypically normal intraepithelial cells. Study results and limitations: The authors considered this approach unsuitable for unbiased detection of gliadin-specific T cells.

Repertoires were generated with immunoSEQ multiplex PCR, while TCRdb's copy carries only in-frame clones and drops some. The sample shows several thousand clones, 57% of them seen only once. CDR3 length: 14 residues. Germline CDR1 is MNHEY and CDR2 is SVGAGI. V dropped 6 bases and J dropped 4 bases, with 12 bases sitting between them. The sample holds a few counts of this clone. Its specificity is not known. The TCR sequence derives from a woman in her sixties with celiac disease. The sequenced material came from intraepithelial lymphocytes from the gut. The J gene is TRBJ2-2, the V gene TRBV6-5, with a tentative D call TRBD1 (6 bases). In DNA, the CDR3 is TGTGCCAGCAGCCCAGGGGCAGGCACCGGGGAGCTGTTTTTT. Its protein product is CASSPGAGTGELFF.